One and the same sample provided the 10 T cell receptor beta chains below, sequenced in a study of PD-1 blockade in classical Hodgkin lymphoma. TCRdb's table, derived via immunoSEQ multiplex PCR, lists solely in-frame clones and lacks some. Altogether approximately 24,000 clones are present, 82% being singletons, with the ten largest covering roughly 11%. Every single patient, without exception, relapsed after autologous stem cell transplantation, and brentuximab vedotin exposure varied. This specimen was peripheral blood mononuclear cells (PBMCs), taken before the second cycle of nivolumab. The receptors originated from a human donor with classical Hodgkin lymphoma.

This clone occurred a few times. The V call is TRBV29-1, the J call TRBJ2-7; 7 nucleotides line up with TRBD2. Germline V gene sequence: CDR1 SQVTM, CDR2 ANQGSEA. The CDR3 has 13 amino acids. The V gene end was trimmed by 5 bases and the J gene end by 6 bases; junction bases not matched to a gene: 10. CDR3 bases: TGCAGCGTTTCAGCCAGCGGGACCCTCGAGCAGTACTTC. This encodes CSVSASGTLEQYF.

The CDR3 bases are TGTGCCAGCAGCTGGCTTGCGGCTGGCGGGAAGGCAAGGGAGACCCAGTACTTC. This translates into CASSWLAAGGKARETQYF. The chain is built from TRBV7-9 and TRBJ2-5; D possibly corresponds to TRBD2 (6 bases). The germline gives CDR1 SEHNR, CDR2 FQNEAQ (reference sequence). CDR3 length: 18 residues. The V end was cut by 4 bases, the J end by 5 bases, with 26 bases between.

CDR3 DNA sequence: TGTGCCAGCAGCGGACCATCCCCCCAAGAGACCCAGTACTTC. It specifies CASSGPSPQETQYF. The chain recombines TRBV9 with TRBJ2-5; D ambiguous. This CDR3 contains 14 residues. Trimming cost V 3 bases and J 1 base, with 10 bases left between them. The germline gives CDR1 SGDLS, CDR2 YYNGEE.

The genes are TRBV27 and TRBJ2-1, with 7 bases that match TRBD1. The CDR3 contains 15 residues. Germline values: CDR1 MNHEY, CDR2 SMNVEV (reference sequence). Germline trimming cut 7 bases from V and 2 bases from J; bases unmatched to any gene: 8. The CDR3, as DNA: TGTGCCAGCACTGCCAGGGGGAACCCCTACAATGAGCAGTTCTTC. Translated: CASTARGNPYNEQFF.

The chain couples TRBV11-1 to TRBJ2-2; TRBD1 or TRBD2 may be the D gene (6 bases each). V lost 4 bases, J lost 4 bases, and 16 bases lay in between. Germline V lookup: CDR1 SGHAT, CDR2 FQDESV (reference sequence). The length of the CDR3 is 16 residues. CDR3 region: CASSSQEGGRTGELFF. The DNA for the CDR3 is TGTGCCAGCAGCTCCCAAGAGGGGGGCCGCACCGGGGAGCTGTTTTTT.

The gene calls are TRBV30 and TRBJ2-7; 14 nucleotides match TRBD2. The junction had 7 bases not matched to a gene; V was cut back by 3 bases and J by 3 bases. CDR3 size: 16 residues. Germline V gene lookup returns CDR1 GTSNPN and CDR2 SVGIG (reference sequence). CDR3 region: CAWSSSGLAGGYEQYF. In DNA form, the CDR3 reads TGTGCCTGGAGCTCCTCCGGACTAGCGGGGGGCTACGAGCAGTACTTC. The whole variable domain, remainder taken from reference TRBV30 and TRBJ2-7, is SQTIHQWPATLVQPVGSPLSLECTVEGTSNPNLYWYRQAAGRGLQLLFYSVGIGQISSEVPQNLSASRPQDRQFILSSKKLLLSDSGFYLCAWSSSGLAGGYEQYFGPGTRLTVT.

The gene calls are TRBV15 and TRBJ1-3; perhaps TRBD1 as D (6 bases). The germline CDR1 and CDR2 sequences are LNHNV and YYDKDF (reference sequence). This CDR3 has 14 residues. Trimming shortened V by 3 bases and J by 4 bases, and 10 bases separated the two germline ends. The DNA for the CDR3 is TGTGCCACCAGCAGTAACAGGGAGGGAAACACCATATATTTT. Protein product: CATSSNREGNTIYF.

Here the CDR3 reads CASSQDPQGWYTEAFF. CDR3 DNA: TGCGCCAGCAGCCAAGATCCCCAGGGCTGGTACACTGAAGCTTTCTTT. The J gene is TRBJ1-1, the V gene TRBV4-3, with a weak D call TRBD1 (5 bases). The CDR3 has 16 amino acids. V was pared by 0 bases and J by 3 bases, with 14 bases between. Germline CDR1 and CDR2: LGHNA and YSLEER.

This clone was seen just once. This chain links TRBV28 with TRBJ2-7; 8 nucleotides align to TRBD2. CDR3 length equals 16 residues. The V segment lost 4 bases and the J segment 2 bases; nucleotides outside the gene matches: 10. Per germline, CDR1 MDHEN and CDR2 SYDVKM. The DNA of the CDR3 is TGTGCCAGCAGTTGGGTGTCAGCGGGGGCCACCTACGAGCAGTACTTC. It translates to CASSWVSAGATYEQYF.

The table lists this clone with a few counts. The chain combines TRBV6-5 with TRBJ1-1; TRBD1 is a possible D gene (6 bases). Germline CDR1 MNHEY, CDR2 SVGAGI. V was shortened by 6 bases and J by 4 bases, with 15 bases between the two germline ends. This CDR3 region has 14 residues. The CDR3 is CASSPSWTVTEAFF. The CDR3 DNA follows: TGTGCCAGCAGCCCTTCCTGGACAGTCACTGAAGCTTTCTTT.